The clone carrying this T cell receptor (beta chain) is a singleton in its sample. The record originates from a study of blood T cell repertoires in COVID-19. Study context: In each case, the material was cDNA or gDNA derived from T cells, B-cell-depleted T cells, or PBMCs.

Under the authors' procedure: Estimation of nucleated cell counts was performed using reference gene primer amplification. Repertoires were generated with immunoSEQ multiplex PCR, while TCRdb's copy carries only in-frame clones and drops some. The DNA was the basis for D and trimming; V, J and clone size are from that table. Of 250,000 to 300,000 clones in the sample, about 90% were seen once. The specimen was peripheral blood. This clonotype was obtained from a woman in her 30s with COVID-19, enrolled during active disease.

The CDR3 DNA is TGTGCCAGCAGCCCTCGGGAAGAAACTTATGGCTACACCTTC. As protein: CASSPREETYGYTF. This chain joins TRBV7-8 and TRBJ1-2; no reliable D call. Germline CDR1 reads SGHVS; CDR2 reads FQNEAQ. The CDR3 is 14 amino acids. V dropped 5 bases and J dropped 5 bases, with 15 bases sitting between them.